The 3 T cell receptor beta chains below come from one sample, sequenced in a study of blood T cell repertoires in COVID-19. Only in-frame clones appear in the TCRdb table, and some are missing; sequencing was by immunoSEQ multiplex PCR. The table records 200,000 to 250,000 clones, roughly 80% of them present only once. Specimen: peripheral blood. The origin of the receptors is a woman of 80 years or more with acute or convalescent COVID-19.

This clone is judged medium-sized. The chain employs TRBV7-9 and TRBJ2-1; D is unclear. This CDR3 spans 14 amino acids. Trimming stripped 5 bases from V and 6 bases from J, with 14 bases between. The germline V gene encodes CDR1 SEHNR and CDR2 FQNEAQ (reference sequence). CDR3 bases: TGTGCCAGCAGCAGCAATCTAGTTTCCAATGAGCAGTTCTTC. This codes for CASSSNLVSNEQFF.

The table lists this clone with a few counts. This chain uses TRBV6-6 with TRBJ2-7, with TRBD2 identical over 7 bases. CDR1 is MNHNY and CDR2 is SVGAGI in the germline V gene (reference sequence). This CDR3 spans 16 amino acids. Trimming removed 7 bases from V and 0 bases from J; junction bases left unmatched: 12. This CDR3 reads CASTPRTSDSSYEQYF. CDR3 DNA: TGTGCCAGCACCCCCCGCACTAGCGACAGCTCCTACGAGCAGTACTTC.

The chain has TRBV11-2 and TRBJ1-2; D might be TRBD1 (6 bases). In germline, CDR1 is SGHAT, CDR2 FQNNGV. Trimming cost V 10 bases and J 4 bases, with 22 bases left between them. CDR3 length: 15 amino acids. The CDR3 DNA is TGTGCCACCCTCCGACCCCCTACAGGGTCCTATGGCTACACCTTC. Amino acid sequence: CATLRPPTGSYGYTF.